This T cell receptor (beta chain) appears in the sequencing data of a study of cytomegalovirus exposure and HLA in healthy donors. Whole-study findings and limits: Analyses of presence and absence presupposed an approximately uniform sequencing depth across donors. An analysis done earlier found most TCR beta V segments productive about 87% or about 30% of the time. Accounts indicate the classifier identified cytomegalovirus status with strong specificity and sensitivity.

This CDR3 contains 15 residues. Trimming pared 4 bases from V and 6 bases from J, leaving 17 bases between. CDR1 and CDR2 (germline): SGHNT, YYREEE (reference sequence). The PCR ran on 60 Vbeta and 13 Jbeta primers. Sequenced by immunoSEQ multiplex PCR; TCRdb stores in-frame clones only, minus some. The repertoire holds under 200,000 clones, with roughly four fifths as singletons. This clone was observed a few times. The antigen is unknown. The specimen sequenced was PBMCs. The chain joins TRBV5-4 to TRBJ2-4, with D possibly being TRBD1 (6 bases). The TCR comes from a woman aged 35 to 49 in good health and CMV-seronegative. The CDR3 region has the DNA TGTGCCAGCAGCGAGGTAGGGGGTAGCAGAAACATTCAGTACTTC. Translation: CASSEVGGSRNIQYF.